The source of this T cell receptor beta chain is a study of shared clonotypes between healthy human individuals. The overall study: Each donor's CD8 memory used one plate, CD8 naive two, each CD4 subset three.

This CDR3 has 14 residues. Germline V gene data show CDR1 as SGHNT and CDR2 as YYREEE (reference sequence). Trimming shortened V by 0 bases and J by 4 bases, and 11 bases separated the two germline ends. Deep was the level used in running the assay. Here immunoSEQ multiplex PCR was the method, and the copy in TCRdb shows in-frame clones only, minus some. The top ten clones hold roughly 0.13% of a sample with 2 million to 2.5 million clones, 95% of them seen once. This sequence joins TRBV5-4 and TRBJ2-7, with D unresolved. This sequence was found in a man between 18 and 35 years old in good health. Sequencing input: naive CD4+ T cells sorted from blood. The subset was: CD45RA+ positively selected. The CDR3 region has the DNA TGTGCCAGCAGCTTGGCCGGGCGCGGTTACGAGCAGTACTTC. This translates into CASSLAGRGYEQYF.